The clone carrying this T cell receptor (beta chain) was seen a few times. The antigen remains undetermined. Trimming stripped 3 bases from V and 5 bases from J, with 5 bases between. The CDR3 totals 13 residues. Looked up from germline, CDR1 is MNHEY and CDR2 is SMNVEV (reference sequence). Using its own MiXCR run on the 5' RACE reads, TCRdb lists one record per CDR3 protein. Of about 340,000 distinct CDR3 sequences listed, approximately 22% are singletons. The data stem from a study of CD8 T cells in ankylosing spondylitis. Points from the study as a whole: Disease-linked clones were reportedly significantly enriched in matched ankylosing spondylitis synovial fluid. Disease-linked clones had a CD8+ phenotype and relatively low frequency in peripheral blood. It appeared that ankylosing spondylitis blood was characterized by a TCR beta motif of about 8 highly homologous variants.

The TCR was taken from a male donor with ankylosing spondylitis or in good health (not recorded which). The sequencing sample was made of blood, either unsorted or a sorted T cell fraction (not recorded which). The chain employs TRBV27 and TRBJ1-6; D call uncertain. Written as DNA, the CDR3 is TGTGCCAGCAGTTTCCAAGATAATTCACCCCTCCACTTT. It translates to CASSFQDNSPLHF.